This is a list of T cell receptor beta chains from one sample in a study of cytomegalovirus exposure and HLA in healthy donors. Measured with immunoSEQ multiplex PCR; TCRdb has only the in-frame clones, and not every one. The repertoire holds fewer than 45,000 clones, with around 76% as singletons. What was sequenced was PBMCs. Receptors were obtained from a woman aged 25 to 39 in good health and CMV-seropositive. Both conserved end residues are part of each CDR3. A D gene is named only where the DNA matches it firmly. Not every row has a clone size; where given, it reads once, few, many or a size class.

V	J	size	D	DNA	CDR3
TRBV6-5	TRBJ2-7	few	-	TGTGCCAGCAGACCACAGGGCACTAGCTCCTACGAGCAGTACTTC	CASRPQGTSSYEQYF
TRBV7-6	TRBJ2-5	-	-	TGTGCCAGCAGCTCCCTCCAGGGGTATAGGGAGACCCAGTACTTC	CASSSLQGYRETQYF
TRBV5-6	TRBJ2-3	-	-	TGTGCCAGCAGCTGGGCCCGCACAGATACGCAGTATTTT	CASSWARTDTQYF
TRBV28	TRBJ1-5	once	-	TGTGCCAGCAGTTACGGACAGTCCAATCAGCCCCAGCATTTT	CASSYGQSNQPQHF
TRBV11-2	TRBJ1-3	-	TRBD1	TGTGCCAGCAGCCCGGGACAGGGGGCTTCTGGAAACACCATATATTTT	CASSPGQGASGNTIYF
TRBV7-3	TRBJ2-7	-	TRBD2	TGTGCCAGCAGCTTCGACGGGAGGGTTGATAAGCAGCACTTC	CASSFDGRVDKQHF
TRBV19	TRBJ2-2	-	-	TGTGCCAGTAGTACAGCCGGGACTGCGAACACCGGGGAGCTGTTTTTT	CASSTAGTANTGELFF
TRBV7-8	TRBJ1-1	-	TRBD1	TGTGCCAGCAGTCACGGACAGGCCAACACTGAAGCTTTCTTT	CASSHGQANTEAFF
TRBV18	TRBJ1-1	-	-	TGTGCCAGCTCACCACCGAGAGGGGCAGGGGTGGGGACTGAAGCTTTCTTT	CASSPPRGAGVGTEAFF
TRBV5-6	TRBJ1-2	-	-	TGTGCCAGCAGCTACCTTCCGACGGATAACTATGGCTACCCCTTC	CASSYLPTDNYGYPF
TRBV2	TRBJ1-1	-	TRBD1	TGTGCCAGCAGTTACGGACAGGGGAGGAACACTGAAGCTTTCTTT	CASSYGQGRNTEAFF
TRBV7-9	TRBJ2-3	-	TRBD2	TGTGCCAGCAGCCTAGCGGGGGGGCTTCTTCCTGGAGATACGCAGTATTTT	CASSLAGGLLPGDTQYF
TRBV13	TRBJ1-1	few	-	TGTGCCAGCAGCTCTGACCAGGGGAGACAAGCTTTCTTT	CASSSDQGRQAFF
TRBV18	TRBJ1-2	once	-	TGTGCCAGCTCACCACCCGCGGCAGGACCGGGGGATGGCTACACCTTC	CASSPPAAGPGDGYTF
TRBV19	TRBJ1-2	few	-	TGTGCCAGTCGGACAAGCGAGAGTTCTAACTATGGCTACCCCTTC	CASRTSESSNYGYPF
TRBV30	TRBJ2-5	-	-	TGTGCCTGGGCGGACAGTTGGGAGACCCAGTACTTC	CAWADSWETQYF
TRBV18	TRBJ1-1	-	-	TGTGCCAGCTCACCACAAGAAGGGGTAATCGACACTGAAGCTTTCTTT	CASSPQEGVIDTEAFF
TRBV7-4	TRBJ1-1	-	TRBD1	TGTGCCAGCAGCACGGGGGACAGGGGAGGTGGCACTGAAGCTTTCTTT	CASSTGDRGGGTEAFF
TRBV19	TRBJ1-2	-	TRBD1	TGTTCCAGTAGCCCTGGGACAGACCCAGGCTATGGCTACACCTTC	CSSSPGTDPGYGYTF
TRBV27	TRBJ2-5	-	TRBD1	TGTGCCAGCAGTTTATTCCATCCGGGACAGTTCCAAGAGACCCAGTACTTC	CASSLFHPGQFQETQYF
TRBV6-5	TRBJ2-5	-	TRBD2	TGTGCCAGTAGTTACTCATACGGGGGAGGGAAAGAGACCCAGTACTTC	CASSYSYGGGKETQYF
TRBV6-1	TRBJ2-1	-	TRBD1	TGTGCCAGCAGTATCTGGACAGGGGTAAATGAGCAGTTCTTC	CASSIWTGVNEQFF
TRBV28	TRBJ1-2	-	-	TGTGCCAGCAGGTTCCTTACGGCTAACTATGGCTACACCTTC	CASRFLTANYGYTF
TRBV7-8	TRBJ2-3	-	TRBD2	TGTGCCAGCGGGGAGGGAGGCGGTTGGGTGGATACGCGGTATTTT	CASGEGGGWVDTRYF
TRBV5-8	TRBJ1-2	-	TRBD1	TGTGCCAGCAGCTTAGGGACAGGGGTACGTGTTGGCTACACCTTC	CASSLGTGVRVGYTF
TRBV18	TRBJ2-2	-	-	TGTGCCAGCTCACCACAGGAGGGAGGCGGGACCGGGGAGCTGTTTTTT	CASSPQEGGGTGELFF
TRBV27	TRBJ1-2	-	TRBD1	TGTGCCAGCAGACCGGGACAGGGAAAACTCTACTATGGCTACACCTTC	CASRPGQGKLYYGYTF
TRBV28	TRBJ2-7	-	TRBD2	TGTGCCAGCAGTTTAGCAGGGAGGGACTACGAGCAGTACTTC	CASSLAGRDYEQYF
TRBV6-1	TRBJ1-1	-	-	TGTGCCAGCCTTATGAGCCGGAACACTGAAGCTTTCTTT	CASLMSRNTEAFF
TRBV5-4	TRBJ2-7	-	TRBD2	TGTGCCAGCAGCTCACTAGCGGGATACGACGAGCAGTACTTC	CASSSLAGYDEQYF
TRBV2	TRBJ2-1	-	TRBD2	TGTGCCAGCAACCGAGCGGGAGGGCCCTACAATGAGCAGTTCTTC	CASNRAGGPYNEQFF
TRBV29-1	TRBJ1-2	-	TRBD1	TGCAGCGTTGACCCGACGGGACCAGGGGGAGGCTACCCCTTC	CSVDPTGPGGGYPF
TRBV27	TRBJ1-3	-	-	TGTGCCAGCAGTTTAAGGTCGGGAGGAGGAAACACCATATATTTT	CASSLRSGGGNTIYF
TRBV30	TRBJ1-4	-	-	TGTGCCTGGAGTGTTGAGTCCCAAAAACTGTTTTTT	CAWSVESQKLFF
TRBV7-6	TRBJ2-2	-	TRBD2	TGTGCCAGCAGCCCTCTAGCGGGGGCGAACACCGGGGAGCTGCTTTTT	CASSPLAGANTGELLF
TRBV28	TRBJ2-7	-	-	TGTGCCAGCTCCACACAAACGGGGTCTTACGAGCAGTACTTC	CASSTQTGSYEQYF
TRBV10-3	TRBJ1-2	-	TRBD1	TGTGCCATCAGAAGGGACAGTCCCTATGGCTACACCTTC	CAIRRDSPYGYTF
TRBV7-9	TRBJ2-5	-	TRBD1	TGTGCCAGCAGGCGACAGGGCCAAGAGACCCAGTACTTC	CASRRQGQETQYF
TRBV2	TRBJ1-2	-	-	TGTGCCAGCAGCCTAGGACAGAACTATGGCTACACCTTC	CASSLGQNYGYTF
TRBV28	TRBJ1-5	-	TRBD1	TGTGCCAGCAGACAGGGGTATCAGCCCCAGCATTTT	CASRQGYQPQHF
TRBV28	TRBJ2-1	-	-	TGTGCCAGCACATCCGTAGGACTTTACAATGAGCAGTTCTTC	CASTSVGLYNEQFF
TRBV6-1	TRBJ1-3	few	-	TGTGCCAGCAGTGTTTTAATGACAGCTAGCTCTGGAAACACCATATATTTT	CASSVLMTASSGNTIYF
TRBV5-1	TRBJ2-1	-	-	TGCGCCAGCAGGGTCGAGACGGAGGAGCAGTTCTTC	CASRVETEEQFF
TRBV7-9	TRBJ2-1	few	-	TGTGCCAGCAGCCCCCCAGCTAGCTACAATGAGCAGTTCTTC	CASSPPASYNEQFF
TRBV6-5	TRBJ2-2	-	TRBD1	TGTGCCAGCAGTTCAGGGGGCGGGCGGACCGGGGAGCTGTTTTTT	CASSSGGGRTGELFF
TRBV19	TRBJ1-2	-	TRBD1	TGTGCCAGTAGTATAGGCCAGGGGGCCGGTGGCTACACCTTC	CASSIGQGAGGYTF
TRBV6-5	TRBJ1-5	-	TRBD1	TGTGCCAGCGAGGGACAGGTCAATCAGCCCCAGCATTTT	CASEGQVNQPQHF